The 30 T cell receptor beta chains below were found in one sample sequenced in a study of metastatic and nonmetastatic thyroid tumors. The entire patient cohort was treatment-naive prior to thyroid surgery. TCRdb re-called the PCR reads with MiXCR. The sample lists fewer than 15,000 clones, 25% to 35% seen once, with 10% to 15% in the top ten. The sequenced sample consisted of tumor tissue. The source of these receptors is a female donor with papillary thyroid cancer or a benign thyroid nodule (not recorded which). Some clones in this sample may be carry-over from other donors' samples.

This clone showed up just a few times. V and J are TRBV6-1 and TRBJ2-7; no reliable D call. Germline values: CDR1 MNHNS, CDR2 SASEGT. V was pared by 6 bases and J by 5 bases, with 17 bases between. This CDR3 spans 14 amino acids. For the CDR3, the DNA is TGTGCCAGCAGGGACCTTGAGAAGAGGAACGAGCAGTACTTC. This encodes CASRDLEKRNEQYF.

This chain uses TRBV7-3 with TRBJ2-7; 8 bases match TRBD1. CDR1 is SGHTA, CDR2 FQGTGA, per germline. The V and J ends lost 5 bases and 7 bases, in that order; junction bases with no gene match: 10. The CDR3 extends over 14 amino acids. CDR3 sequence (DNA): TGTGCCAGCAGCCTGGGGGGACAGGTCCATGAGCAGTACTTC. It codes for CASSLGGQVHEQYF.

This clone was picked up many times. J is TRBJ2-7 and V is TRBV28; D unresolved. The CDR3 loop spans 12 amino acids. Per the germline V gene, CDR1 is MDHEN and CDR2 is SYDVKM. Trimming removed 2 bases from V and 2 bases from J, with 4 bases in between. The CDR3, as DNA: TGTGCCAGCAGTTTAGGTACCTACGAGCAGTACTTC. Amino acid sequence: CASSLGTYEQYF. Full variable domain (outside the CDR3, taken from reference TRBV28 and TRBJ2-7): DVKVTQSSRYLVKRTGEKVFLECVQDMDHENMFWYRQDPGLGLRLIYFSYDVKMKEKGDIPEGYSVSREKKERFSLILESASTNQTSMYLCASSLGTYEQYFGPGTRLTVT.

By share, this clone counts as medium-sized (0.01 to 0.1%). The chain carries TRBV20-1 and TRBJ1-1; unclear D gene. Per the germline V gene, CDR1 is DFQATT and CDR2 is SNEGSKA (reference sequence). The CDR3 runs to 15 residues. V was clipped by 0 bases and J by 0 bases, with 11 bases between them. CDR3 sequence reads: CSARDKAAMNTEAFF. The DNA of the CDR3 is TGCAGTGCTAGAGATAAGGCAGCCATGAACACTGAAGCTTTCTTT.

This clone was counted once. The chain's CDR3 is CASSPRDSLNQPQHF. The CDR3 nucleotides read TGTGCCAGCAGCCCTCGGGACAGCCTTAATCAGCCCCAGCATTTT. The chain joins TRBV4-2 to TRBJ1-5; 7 bases map to TRBD1. V was clipped by 4 bases and J by 4 bases; unmatched bases: 7. Germline loops: CDR1 LGHNA, CDR2 YNFKEQ. This CDR3 region has 15 residues.

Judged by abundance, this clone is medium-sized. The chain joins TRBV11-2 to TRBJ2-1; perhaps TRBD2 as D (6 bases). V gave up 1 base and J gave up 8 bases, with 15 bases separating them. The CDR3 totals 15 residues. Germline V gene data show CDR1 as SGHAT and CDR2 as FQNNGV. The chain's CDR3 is CASSLATGALDEQFF. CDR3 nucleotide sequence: TGTGCCAGCAGCTTAGCAACGGGAGCCCTCGATGAGCAGTTCTTC.

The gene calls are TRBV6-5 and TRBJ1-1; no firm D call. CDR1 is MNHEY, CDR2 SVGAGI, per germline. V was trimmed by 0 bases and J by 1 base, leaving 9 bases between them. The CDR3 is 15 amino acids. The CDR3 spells CASSYSIGRNTEAFF. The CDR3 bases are TGTGCCAGCAGTTACTCGATAGGGAGGAACACTGAAGCTTTCTTT.

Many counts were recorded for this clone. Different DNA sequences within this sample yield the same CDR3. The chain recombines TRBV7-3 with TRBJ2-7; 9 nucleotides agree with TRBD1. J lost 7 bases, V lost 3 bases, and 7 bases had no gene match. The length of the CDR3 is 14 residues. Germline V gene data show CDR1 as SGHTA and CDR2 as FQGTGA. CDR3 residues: CASSLGGQGHEQYF. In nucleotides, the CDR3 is TGTGCCAGCAGCTTGGGGGGACAGGGCCATGAGCAGTACTTC.

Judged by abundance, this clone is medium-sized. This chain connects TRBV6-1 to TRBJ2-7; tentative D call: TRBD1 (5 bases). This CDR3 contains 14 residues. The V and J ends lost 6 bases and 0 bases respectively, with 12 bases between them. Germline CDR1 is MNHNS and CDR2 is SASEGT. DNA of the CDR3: TGTGCCAGCAGGCTCAGGGTGAGCTCCTACGAGCAGTACTTC. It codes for CASRLRVSSYEQYF.

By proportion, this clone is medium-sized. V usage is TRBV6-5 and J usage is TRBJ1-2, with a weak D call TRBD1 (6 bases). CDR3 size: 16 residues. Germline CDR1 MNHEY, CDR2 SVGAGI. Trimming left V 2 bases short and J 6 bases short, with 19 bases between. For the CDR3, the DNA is TGTGCCAGCAGTTACCTGTTTTCTACAGGGAGGAATGGCTACACCTTC. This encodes CASSYLFSTGRNGYTF.

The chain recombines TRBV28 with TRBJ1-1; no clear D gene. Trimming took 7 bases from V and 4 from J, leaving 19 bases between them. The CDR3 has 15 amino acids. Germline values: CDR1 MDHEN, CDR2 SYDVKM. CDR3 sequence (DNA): TGTGCCAGCATCCCTAGTCAGGTGGCGGTCACTGAAGCTTTCTTT. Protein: CASIPSQVAVTEAFF.

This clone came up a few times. The CDR3 sequence: CASILSESLPEGYTF. The CDR3 DNA reads TGTGCCAGCATTCTAAGCGAGTCACTCCCGGAGGGCTACACCTTC. This chain uses TRBV6-1 with TRBJ1-2; no firm D call. The CDR3 runs to 15 residues. Germline V CDR1 and CDR2: MNHNS, SASEGT. The ends were cut back, 7 bases at V and 8 bases at J, with 23 bases in the middle.

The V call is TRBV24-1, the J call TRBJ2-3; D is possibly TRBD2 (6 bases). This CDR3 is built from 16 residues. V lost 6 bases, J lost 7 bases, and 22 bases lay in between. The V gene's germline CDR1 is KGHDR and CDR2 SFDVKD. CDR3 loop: CATSSAGSPYLYTQYF. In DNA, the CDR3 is TGTGCCACCAGTAGTGCGGGGTCGCCTTATCTGTATACGCAGTATTTT.

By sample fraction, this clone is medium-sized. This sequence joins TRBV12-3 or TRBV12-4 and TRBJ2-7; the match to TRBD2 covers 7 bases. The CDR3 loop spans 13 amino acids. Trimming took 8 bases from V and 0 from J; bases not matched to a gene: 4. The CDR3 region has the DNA TGTGCCAGCGCCCTAGCGGACTCCTACGAGCAGTACTTC. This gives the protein CASALADSYEQYF.

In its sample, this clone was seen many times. The CDR3 reads CATSRRRGQGARSDGYTF. The CDR3 nucleotides are TGTGCCACCAGCAGGAGGAGGGGACAGGGGGCTAGGAGTGATGGCTACACCTTC. V usage is TRBV15 and J usage is TRBJ1-2, with 12 bases that match TRBD1. The CDR3 spans 18 residues. The J segment lost 6 bases and the V segment lost 3 bases, leaving 14 bases of the junction unmatched. In germline, CDR1 is LNHNV, CDR2 YYDKDF (reference sequence).

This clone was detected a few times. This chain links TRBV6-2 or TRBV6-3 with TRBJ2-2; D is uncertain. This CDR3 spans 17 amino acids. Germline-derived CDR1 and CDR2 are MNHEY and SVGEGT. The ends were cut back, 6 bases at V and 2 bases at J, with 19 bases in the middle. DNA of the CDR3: TGTGCCAGCAGCCTCCCTCACTATTCCGCCAACACCGGGGAGCTGTTTTTT. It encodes CASSLPHYSANTGELFF.

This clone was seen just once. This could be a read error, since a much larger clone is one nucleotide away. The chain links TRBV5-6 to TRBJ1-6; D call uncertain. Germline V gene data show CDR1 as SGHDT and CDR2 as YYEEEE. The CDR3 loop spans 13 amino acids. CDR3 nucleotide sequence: TGTTCCAGCAGCTTCAGCGGAAGCGTGGCCCTCCACTTT. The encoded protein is CSSSFSGSVALHF.

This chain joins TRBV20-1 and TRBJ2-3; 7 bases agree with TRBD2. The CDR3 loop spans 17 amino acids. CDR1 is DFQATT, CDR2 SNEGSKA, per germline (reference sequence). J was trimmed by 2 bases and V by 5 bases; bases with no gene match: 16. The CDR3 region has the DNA TGCAGTGCTGGTTCTCGCTGTGGGGGAGGGGCCACAGATACGCAGTATTTT. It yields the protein CSAGSRCGGGATDTQYF.

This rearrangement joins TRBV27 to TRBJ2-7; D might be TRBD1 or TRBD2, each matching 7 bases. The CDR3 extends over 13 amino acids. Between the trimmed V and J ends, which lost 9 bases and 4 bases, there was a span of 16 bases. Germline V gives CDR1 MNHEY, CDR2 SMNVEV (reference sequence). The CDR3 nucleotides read TGTGCCAGTAAGCGGGAACAGGGGTACGAGCAGTACTTC. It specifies CASKREQGYEQYF.

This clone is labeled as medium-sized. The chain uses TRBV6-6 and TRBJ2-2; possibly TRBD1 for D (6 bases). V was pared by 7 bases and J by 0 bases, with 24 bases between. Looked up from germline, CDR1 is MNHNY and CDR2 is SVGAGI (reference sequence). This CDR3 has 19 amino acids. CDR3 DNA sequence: TGTGCCAGCACCTACTGGAACAGGGAAGTCTTCGCGAACACCGGGGAGCTGTTTTTT. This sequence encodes CASTYWNREVFANTGELFF.

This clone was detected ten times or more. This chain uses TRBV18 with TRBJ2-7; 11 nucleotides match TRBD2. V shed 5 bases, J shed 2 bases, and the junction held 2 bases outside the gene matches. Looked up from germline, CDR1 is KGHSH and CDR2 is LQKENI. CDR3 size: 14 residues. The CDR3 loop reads CASSGTSGAYEQYF. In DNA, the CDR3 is TGTGCCAGCTCAGGGACTAGCGGAGCCTACGAGCAGTACTTC. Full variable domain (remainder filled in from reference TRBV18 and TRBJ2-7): NAGVMQNPRHLVRRRGQEARLRCSPMKGHSHVYWYRQLPEEGLKFMVYLQKENIIDESGMPKERFSAEFPKEGPSILRIQQVVRGDSAAYFCASSGTSGAYEQYFGPGTRLTVT.

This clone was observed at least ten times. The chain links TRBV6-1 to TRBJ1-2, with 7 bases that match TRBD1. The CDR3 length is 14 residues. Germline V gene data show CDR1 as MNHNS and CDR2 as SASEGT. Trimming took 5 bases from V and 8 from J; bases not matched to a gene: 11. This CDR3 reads CASSQRGQGVGYTF. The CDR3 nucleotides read TGTGCCAGCAGTCAAAGGGGGCAGGGTGTCGGCTACACCTTC.

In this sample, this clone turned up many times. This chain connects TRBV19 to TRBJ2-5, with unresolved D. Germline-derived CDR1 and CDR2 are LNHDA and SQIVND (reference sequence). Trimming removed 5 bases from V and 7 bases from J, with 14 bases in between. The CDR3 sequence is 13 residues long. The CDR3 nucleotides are TGTGCCAGTAGTCCCCTATTGGGCGTGACCCAGTACTTC. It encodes CASSPLLGVTQYF.

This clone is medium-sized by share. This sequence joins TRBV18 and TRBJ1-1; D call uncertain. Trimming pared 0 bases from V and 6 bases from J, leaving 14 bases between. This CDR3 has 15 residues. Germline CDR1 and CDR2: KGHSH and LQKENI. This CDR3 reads CASSPPGDTRAEAFF. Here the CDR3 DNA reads TGTGCCAGCTCACCACCGGGAGACACACGCGCTGAAGCTTTCTTT.

The CDR3 here is CSAQLGVGEQFF. Written as DNA, the CDR3 is TGCAGTGCACAACTAGGAGTGGGTGAGCAGTTCTTC. The rearrangement uses TRBV20-1 and TRBJ2-1, with TRBD2 as a possible D gene (5 bases). The ends were cut back, 6 bases at V and 9 bases at J, with 15 bases in the middle. From germline, CDR1 is DFQATT and CDR2 SNEGSKA (reference sequence). The CDR3 is 12 amino acids.

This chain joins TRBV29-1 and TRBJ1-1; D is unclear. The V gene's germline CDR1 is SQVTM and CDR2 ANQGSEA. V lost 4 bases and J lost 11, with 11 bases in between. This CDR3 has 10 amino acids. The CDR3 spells CSVAQPSAFF. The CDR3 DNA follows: TGCAGCGTTGCGCAGCCCTCGGCTTTCTTT.

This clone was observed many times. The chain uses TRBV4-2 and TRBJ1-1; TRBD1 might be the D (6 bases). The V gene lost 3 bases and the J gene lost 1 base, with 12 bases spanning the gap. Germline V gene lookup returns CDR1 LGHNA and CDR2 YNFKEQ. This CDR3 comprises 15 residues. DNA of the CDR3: TGTGCCAGCAGCCATCCGGGACAAACGAACACTGAAGCTTTCTTT. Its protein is CASSHPGQTNTEAFF.

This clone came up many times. CDR3 nucleotide sequence: TGCGCCAGCAGCCCAGCACAGGATACGCAGTATTTT. This codes for CASSPAQDTQYF. The V and J genes are TRBV5-1 and TRBJ2-3; D is uncertain. CDR1 and CDR2 from the germline V gene are SGHRS and YFSETQ. This CDR3 comprises 12 residues. V gave up 4 bases and J gave up 6 bases, with 9 bases separating them. Filled out from reference TRBV5-1 and TRBJ2-3, the complete variable domain reads KAGVTQTPRYLIKTRGQQVTLSCSPISGHRSVSWYQQTPGQGLQFLFEYFSETQRNKGNFPGRFSGRQFSNSRSEMNVSTLELGDSALYLCASSPAQDTQYFGPGTRLTVL.

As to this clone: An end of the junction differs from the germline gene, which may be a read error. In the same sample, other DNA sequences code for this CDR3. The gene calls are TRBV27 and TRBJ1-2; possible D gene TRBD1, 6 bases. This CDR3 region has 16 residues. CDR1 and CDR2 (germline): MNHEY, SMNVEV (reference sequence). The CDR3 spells CASSPGGGVANYGYTF. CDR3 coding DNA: TGTGCGAGCAGTCCGGGAGGGGGGGTAGCTAACTATGGCTACACCTTC.

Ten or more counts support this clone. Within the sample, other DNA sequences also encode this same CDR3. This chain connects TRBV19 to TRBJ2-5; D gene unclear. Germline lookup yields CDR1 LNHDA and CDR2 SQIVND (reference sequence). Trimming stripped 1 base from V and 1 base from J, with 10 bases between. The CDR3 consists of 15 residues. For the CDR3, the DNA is TGTGCCAGTAGTATAGCTAGTGGGTCCCAAGAGACCCAGTACTTC. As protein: CASSIASGSQETQYF.